These T cell receptor beta chains were read from a single sample in a study of CD8+ T cells in alopecia areata. This table comes from immunoSEQ multiplex PCR, and its TCRdb copy is limited to in-frame clones, with some not included. This table holds around 34,000 clones, roughly 50% found once. Sequenced material: NKG2D-high CD8+ T cells sorted from blood. The origin of the receptors is a human donor with alopecia areata. Both conserved end residues are part of each CDR3. The order of the fields is clone size, J gene, D gene, V gene, CDR3 protein, CDR3 DNA. The D gene is left open where the match is weak. A row's size may be missing; if present it is once, few, many or a size class.

- TRBJ1-5 - TRBV7-9 CASSLEGNNQPQHF TGTGCCAGCAGCTTAGAGGGGAACAATCAGCCCCAGCATTTT
- TRBJ1-2 - TRBV25-1 CASSDLDPWDGPNYGYTF TGTGCCAGCAGTGATTTGGACCCATGGGACGGCCCTAACTATGGCTACACCTTC
- TRBJ2-7 TRBD1 TRBV27 CASSTGSYEQYF TGTGCCAGCTCGACAGGGTCCTACGAGCAGTACTTC
few TRBJ1-6 - TRBV13 CASSTGNLNSPLHF TGTGCCAGCAGCACCGGAAATCTTAATTCACCCCTCCACTTT
few TRBJ2-1 - TRBV27 CASSFLGNEQFF TGTGCCAGCAGCTTTCTAGGGAATGAGCAGTTCTTC
- TRBJ1-2 - TRBV6-5 CASTPGRANGYTF TGTGCCAGCACCCCGGGACGGGCTAATGGCTACACCTTC
- TRBJ2-5 - TRBV2 CASRESWQETQYF TGTGCCAGCAGAGAGTCTTGGCAAGAGACCCAGTACTTC
- TRBJ2-4 - TRBV4-3 CASSQDRVNIQYF TGCGCCAGCAGCCAAGATCGGGTAAACATTCAGTACTTC
- TRBJ2-7 - TRBV7-8 CASSFTILSLEQYF TGTGCCAGCAGCTTTACTATTTTGTCCCTCGAGCAGTACTTC
- TRBJ2-7 TRBD1 TRBV4-1 CASSHHTGTDEQYF TGCGCCAGCAGCCACCATACCGGGACAGACGAGCAGTACTTC
- TRBJ2-7 - TRBV5-6 CASRLQGGAYEQYF TGTGCCAGCAGGCTTCAAGGGGGTGCCTACGAGCAGTACTTC
- TRBJ2-3 TRBD1 TRBV27 CASSLSTGITTDTQYF TGTGCCAGCAGCCTCTCGACAGGGATAACCACAGATACGCAGTATTTT
- TRBJ2-3 TRBD1 TRBV7-9 CASSLSQDRGFTDTQYF TGTGCCAGCAGCTTATCCCAGGACAGGGGGTTCACAGATACGCAGTATTTT
- TRBJ1-2 - TRBV27 CASSLSRGDNYGYTF TGTGCCAGCAGTTTATCTCGAGGGGATAACTATGGCTACACCTTC
few TRBJ2-1 - TRBV19 CASARASSYNEQFF TGTGCCAGCGCCCGGGCTTCCTCCTACAATGAGCAGTTCTTC
- TRBJ2-1 - TRBV27 CASSLSQGTPTIIF TGTGCCAGCAGCTTATCCCAGGGGACTCCAACTATCATCTTC
- TRBJ2-1 - TRBV5-6 CASSPSYSTYNEQFF TGTGCCAGCAGCCCAAGTTACTCGACCTACAATGAGCAGTTCTTC
- TRBJ2-1 - TRBV14 CASSPGWEQFF TGTGCCAGCAGCCCCGGTTGGGAGCAGTTCTTC
- TRBJ1-1 - TRBV27 CASSITSNTEAFF TGTGCCAGCAGTATAACGAGCAACACTGAAGCTTTCTTT
- TRBJ2-1 TRBD2 TRBV19 CASSPTSGMTSYNEQFF TGTGCCAGTAGTCCGACTAGCGGGATGACCTCCTACAATGAGCAGTTCTTC
once TRBJ1-5 - TRBV4-3 CASSQGTGNQPQHF TGCGCCAGCAGCCAAGGTACTGGGAATCAGCCCCAGCATTTT
few TRBJ1-1 - TRBV29-1 CSARPSDREAFF TGCAGCGCCAGACCTTCGGATCGTGAAGCTTTCTTT
- TRBJ2-7 - TRBV6-6 CASSPTSNEQYF TGTGCCAGCAGCCCGACCAGTAACGAGCAGTACTTC
- TRBJ2-1 TRBD2 TRBV7-3 CASSLSGRSDNEQFF TGTGCCAGCAGCTTAAGCGGGAGAAGCGACAATGAGCAGTTCTTC
few TRBJ2-2 - TRBV28 CASSRENTGELFF TGTGCCAGCAGCAGGGAGAACACCGGGGAGCTGTTTTTT
- TRBJ2-4 - TRBV27 CASSLHRTSEGQYF TGTGCCAGCAGTCTACACAGGACTTCCGAGGGGCAGTACTTC
few TRBJ2-3 - TRBV4-3 CASSPRGPDTDTQYF TGCGCCAGCAGCCCGCGGGGCCCAGACACAGATACGCAGTATTTT
- TRBJ2-7 TRBD2 TRBV7-2 CASSPSGLPYEQYF TGTGCCAGCAGCCCCTCGGGACTACCCTACGAGCAGTACTTC
- TRBJ2-5 - TRBV28 CASSSITSGETQYF TGTGCCAGCAGTTCGATAACGAGCGGAGAGACCCAGTACTTC
- TRBJ1-1 - TRBV14 CASSLSKNTEAFF TGTGCCAGCAGCCTTTCCAAGAACACTGAAGCTTTCTTT
few TRBJ2-7 - TRBV4-3 CASSQGGVEGGGPSYEQYF TGCGCCAGCAGCCAAGGGGGGGTCGAAGGGGGGGGGCCCTCCTACGAGCAGTACTTC
- TRBJ1-1 - TRBV25-1 CASSARDFNTEAFF TGTGCCAGCAGTGCCCGGGACTTCAACACTGAAGCTTTCTTT
medium-sized TRBJ2-6 - TRBV7-6 CASSPIFSGANVLTF TGTGCCAGCAGCCCAATATTCTCTGGGGCCAACGTCCTGACTTTC
- TRBJ2-1 TRBD2 TRBV7-8 CASSPIRGAGVGPEDEQFF TGTGCCAGCAGCCCGATAAGAGGGGCGGGAGTGGGTCCTGAGGATGAGCAGTTCTTC
- TRBJ2-7 - TRBV4-2 CASSHIRMMGEQYF TGTGCCAGCAGCCACATAAGGATGATGGGCGAGCAGTACTTC
- TRBJ2-1 - TRBV28 CASMASRSYLHNEQFF TGTGCCAGCATGGCGAGCAGGTCATATCTCCACAATGAGCAGTTCTTC
- TRBJ2-7 TRBD2 TRBV19 CASRPSGNSYEQYF TGTGCCAGTCGACCTAGCGGAAACTCCTACGAGCAGTACTTC
- TRBJ2-7 - TRBV14 CASSLSSGLEQYF TGTGCCAGCAGCCTCTCGAGCGGGCTTGAGCAGTACTTC